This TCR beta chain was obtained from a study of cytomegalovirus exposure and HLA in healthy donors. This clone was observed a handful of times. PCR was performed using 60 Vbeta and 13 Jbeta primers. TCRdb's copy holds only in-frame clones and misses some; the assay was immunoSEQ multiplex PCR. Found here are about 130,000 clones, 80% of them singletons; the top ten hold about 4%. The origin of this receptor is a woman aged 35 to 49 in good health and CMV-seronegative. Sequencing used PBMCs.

The CDR3 protein is CASMIGSGGNQPQHF. The CDR3 DNA follows: TGTGCCAGCATGATCGGCTCGGGGGGCAATCAGCCCCAGCATTTT. The V and J genes are TRBV6-1 and TRBJ1-5, with D possibly matching TRBD1 (5 bases). The CDR3 has 15 amino acids. CDR1 is MNHNS, CDR2 SASEGT, per germline. V lost 7 bases and J 2 bases, leaving 15 bases between the germline ends.